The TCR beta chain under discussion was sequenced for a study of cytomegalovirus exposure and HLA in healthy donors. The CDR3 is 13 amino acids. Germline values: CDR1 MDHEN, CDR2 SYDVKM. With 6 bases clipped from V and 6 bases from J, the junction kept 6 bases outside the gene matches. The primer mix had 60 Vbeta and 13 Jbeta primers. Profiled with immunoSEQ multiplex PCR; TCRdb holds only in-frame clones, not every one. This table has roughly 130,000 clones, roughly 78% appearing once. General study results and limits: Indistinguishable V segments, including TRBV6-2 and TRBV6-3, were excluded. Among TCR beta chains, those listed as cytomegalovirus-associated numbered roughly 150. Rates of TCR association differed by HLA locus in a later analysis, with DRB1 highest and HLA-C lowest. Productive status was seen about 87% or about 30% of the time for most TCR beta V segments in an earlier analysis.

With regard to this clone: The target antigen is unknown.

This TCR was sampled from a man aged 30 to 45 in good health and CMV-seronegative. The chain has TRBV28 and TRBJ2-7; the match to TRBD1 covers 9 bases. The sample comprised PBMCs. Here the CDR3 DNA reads TGTGCCAGCAGCTCGGGACAGGGTCTCGAGCAGTACTTC. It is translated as CASSSGQGLEQYF.